The clone carrying this TCR beta chain was counted only a few times. The antigen is undetermined. PCR was performed using 60 Vbeta and 13 Jbeta primers. TCRdb's table, derived via immunoSEQ multiplex PCR, lists solely in-frame clones and lacks some. Here the sample spans around 130,000 clones, 70% to 75% being singletons. Though nominally healthy at sampling, donors likely had unrecorded immune exposures. This sample stems from a study of cytomegalovirus exposure and HLA in healthy donors. The germline CDR1 and CDR2 sequences are SGHDN and FVKESK. CDR3 length: 15 amino acids. Unmatched junction bases numbered 4, after V lost 4 bases and J lost 0 bases. Study results and caveats: According to reports, the classifier identified cytomegalovirus status with high specificity and sensitivity. A reported reduction in N-insertions relative to the approximately 640-donor mean was seen in an Asian-associated ancestry cluster in a later analysis.

The sample taken for sequencing was PBMCs. This TCR was recovered from a man aged 30 to 39 in good health and CMV-seronegative. V gene TRBV14 combines with J gene TRBJ1-1; 8 nucleotides align to TRBD1. CDR3 DNA sequence: TGTGCCAGCAGCCGCACAGGGGGAGTGAACACTGAAGCTTTCTTT. Translation: CASSRTGGVNTEAFF.